This entry lists 32 T cell receptor beta chains sequenced from one sample in a study of cytomegalovirus exposure and HLA in healthy donors. The PCR made use of 60 Vbeta and 13 Jbeta primers. Using immunoSEQ multiplex PCR, the repertoire was profiled, and TCRdb retains in-frame clones only, with some absent. The sample lists about 130,000 clones; approximately 80% were seen once. The sample taken for sequencing was PBMCs. These receptors were obtained from a boy younger than 10 in good health and CMV-seronegative.

This chain joins TRBV5-1 and TRBJ1-2; D is ambiguous. Trimming cost V 0 bases and J 8 bases, with 11 bases left between them. The CDR3 contains 13 residues. CDR1 SGHRS and CDR2 YFSETQ come from the germline V gene. CDR3 loop: CASSLGQEGGYTF. Here the CDR3 DNA reads TGCGCCAGCAGCTTGGGCCAGGAGGGAGGCTACACCTTC.

This chain uses TRBV4-3 with TRBJ1-2; 7 bases are a match to TRBD1. This CDR3 comprises 15 residues. The germline V gene has CDR1 LGHNA and CDR2 YSLEER. With V trimmed by 0 bases and J by 4 bases, 5 bases remained unmatched. The CDR3 DNA reads TGCGCCAGCAGCCAAGAAAGGGGGCTAGGCTATGGCTACACCTTC. It is translated as CASSQERGLGYGYTF.

The chain combines TRBV28 with TRBJ2-1, with 11 bases that match TRBD1. Germline V gene sequence: CDR1 MDHEN, CDR2 SYDVKM. The V and J ends lost 6 bases and 8 bases, in that order; junction bases with no gene match: 9. The CDR3 is made up of 15 amino acids. The CDR3 DNA is TGTGCCAGCAGCTTCCCGGGACAGGGGGGGGATGAGCAGTTCTTC. It is translated as CASSFPGQGGDEQFF.

To note about this clone: The junction and the germline gene differ at one end; a read error may be behind it. The V gene is TRBV7-9, the J gene TRBJ1-1; D is possibly TRBD1 (6 bases). The CDR3 spans 15 residues. Germline V lookup: CDR1 SEHNR, CDR2 FQNEAQ (reference sequence). The CDR3 spells CASNLRGGGDTEAFF. CDR3 nucleotides: TGTGCCAGCAACTTAAGGGGGGGAGGGGACACTGAAGCTTTCTTT.

The V call is TRBV6-1, the J call TRBJ1-2, with D perhaps TRBD1 (5 bases). The length of the CDR3 is 14 residues. The germline V gene has CDR1 MNHNS and CDR2 SASEGT. Trimming stripped 0 bases from V and 3 bases from J, with 8 bases between. CDR3 residues: CASSEADRHYGYTF. The CDR3 coding sequence is TGTGCCAGCAGTGAAGCAGACAGACACTATGGCTACACCTTC.

The J gene is TRBJ2-3, the V gene TRBV11-1, with TRBD1 matching 7 bases. V trimming: 1 base; J trimming: 6 bases; junction bases outside the gene matches: 7. CDR1 SGHAT and CDR2 FQDESV come from the germline V gene (reference sequence). The CDR3 sequence is 15 residues long. Here the CDR3 DNA reads TGTGCCAGCAGCTTAGTTAGGGGGCTGGGGGATACGCAGTATTTT. This encodes CASSLVRGLGDTQYF.

CDR3 in DNA: TGTGCCAGCAGTACCGGGACAATAAGCACAGATACGCAGTATTTT. Its translation is CASSTGTISTDTQYF. The V and J genes are TRBV7-9 and TRBJ2-3; D possibly corresponds to TRBD1 (6 bases). The CDR3 loop spans 15 amino acids. V lost 6 bases, J lost 0 bases, and 13 bases lay in between. The germline gives CDR1 SEHNR, CDR2 FQNEAQ (reference sequence).

This chain uses TRBV4-3 with TRBJ2-1; 8 bases fit TRBD2. Germline CDR1 and CDR2: LGHNA and YSLEER. The CDR3 consists of 16 residues. V lost 0 bases and J lost 9; bases outside the gene matches: 10. The CDR3 coding sequence is TGCGCCAGCAGCCAAGATCCCCCGGGGGGGCAGAGTGAGCAGTTCTTC. Encoded protein: CASSQDPPGGQSEQFF.

Regarding this clone: The junction differs from germline at one of its ends, possibly a read error. J is TRBJ1-1 and V is TRBV7-9; 7 nucleotides agree with TRBD1. The CDR3 has 16 amino acids. Per the germline V gene, CDR1 is SEHNR and CDR2 is FQNEAQ (reference sequence). CDR3 nucleotides: TGTTCCAGCAGCCCCGACAAGGGGGCATTGGGGACTGAAGCTTTCTTT. The encoded protein is CSSSPDKGALGTEAFF.

V is TRBV29-1 and J is TRBJ1-1; TRBD1 matches 7 bases. The CDR3 runs to 14 residues. Germline CDR1 SQVTM, CDR2 ANQGSEA. The V gene end was trimmed by 4 bases and the J gene end by 5 bases; junction bases not matched to a gene: 10. This CDR3 is CSVGKGALWTEAFF. The CDR3 bases are TGCAGCGTTGGGAAGGGGGCGTTATGGACTGAAGCTTTCTTT.

A few counts support this clone. The CDR3 loop is CASSHSLGTDTQYF. The CDR3 coding sequence is TGTGCCAGCAGTCATAGCCTAGGCACAGATACGCAGTATTTT. The gene calls are TRBV27 and TRBJ2-3; the D is unclear. Deletions cut 5 bases from V and 1 base from J, with 10 bases between. The CDR3 extends over 14 amino acids. CDR1 is MNHEY, CDR2 SMNVEV, per germline (reference sequence).

The gene calls are TRBV19 and TRBJ1-4; D remains unclear. This CDR3 has 15 amino acids. From germline, CDR1 is LNHDA and CDR2 SQIVND (reference sequence). V lost 3 bases, J lost 1 base, and 9 bases lay in between. CDR3 DNA: TGTGCCAGTAGTATGTTCGAGGGAACTAATGAAAAACTGTTTTTT. Its protein product is CASSMFEGTNEKLFF.

The gene calls are TRBV6-1 and TRBJ1-1, with D perhaps matching TRBD1 (6 bases). From germline, CDR1 is MNHNS and CDR2 SASEGT. V lost 2 bases and J lost 3, with 13 bases in between. This CDR3 is 15 amino acids long. CDR3 amino acids: CASSERRGGHTEAFF. The CDR3 DNA reads TGTGCCAGCAGTGAAAGACGGGGGGGGCACACTGAAGCTTTCTTT.

The V gene is TRBV27, the J gene TRBJ1-1, with D possibly TRBD1 on 6 matching bases. Per germline, CDR1 MNHEY and CDR2 SMNVEV (reference sequence). There are 13 residues in the CDR3. Trimming removed 3 bases at V and 7 bases at J, with 12 bases between. CDR3 amino acids: CASSFGQPFEAFF. The CDR3 DNA is TGTGCCAGCAGTTTTGGACAGCCTTTTGAAGCTTTCTTT.

The CDR3 here is CASSLIGGLRGLAGDEQFF. The CDR3 DNA sequence: TGTGCCAGCAGCTTGATAGGTGGGTTGAGGGGACTAGCGGGGGATGAGCAGTTCTTC. The V and J genes are TRBV7-3 and TRBJ2-1, with 14 bases identical to TRBD2. With V trimmed by 3 bases and J by 8 bases, 15 bases remained unmatched. CDR1 and CDR2 (germline): SGHTA, FQGTGA. This CDR3 has 19 amino acids.

The J gene is TRBJ1-1, the V gene TRBV6-5; weak D call: TRBD1 (5 bases). The CDR3 extends over 15 amino acids. Trimming shortened V by 0 bases and J by 4 bases, and 12 bases separated the two germline ends. Germline CDR1 and CDR2: MNHEY and SVGAGI. CDR3 residues: CASSYSLRGLTEAFF. CDR3 DNA sequence: TGTGCCAGCAGTTACTCTTTGCGGGGACTCACTGAAGCTTTCTTT.

The CDR3 sequence: CASFYLQGGTEAFF. CDR3 bases: TGTGCCAGCTTTTATCTACAGGGAGGGACTGAAGCTTTCTTT. V is TRBV2 and J is TRBJ1-1; D possibly corresponds to TRBD1 (6 bases). Germline V gives CDR1 SNHLY, CDR2 FYNNEI. The CDR3 is made up of 14 amino acids. Trimming stripped 8 bases from V and 5 bases from J, with 18 bases between.

J is TRBJ2-1 and V is TRBV7-2; TRBD1 matches at 8 bases. The trim removed 1 base at V and 5 bases at J, leaving 4 bases unmatched. The length of the CDR3 is 15 residues. Germline V CDR1 and CDR2: SGHTA, FQGNSA. CDR3 in DNA: TGTGCCAGCAGCTTAGGCAGGGGGCTTCACAATGAGCAGTTCTTC. Amino acid sequence: CASSLGRGLHNEQFF.

This chain connects TRBV27 to TRBJ1-2; D remains unclear. Trimming shortened V by 9 bases and J by 2 bases, and 10 bases separated the two germline ends. Germline CDR1 and CDR2: MNHEY and SMNVEV (reference sequence). The CDR3 spans 12 residues. The CDR3 region has the DNA TGTGCCAGAGGCGGCATAAACTATGGCTACACCTTC. This encodes CARGGINYGYTF.

This clone has only one observation. The chain joins TRBV7-6 to TRBJ2-1; 8 bases are a match to TRBD2. Germline V gene sequence: CDR1 SGHVS, CDR2 FNYEAQ. V lost 4 bases, J lost 0 bases, and 14 bases stayed unmatched. The CDR3 consists of 19 residues. The CDR3 protein is CASSSFRASGRFSYNEQFF. The CDR3 DNA reads as TGTGCCAGCAGCTCCTTTCGTGCTAGCGGGCGATTCTCCTACAATGAGCAGTTCTTC. The whole variable domain, remainder taken from reference TRBV7-6 and TRBJ2-1, is GAGVSQSPRYKVTKRGQDVALRCDPISGHVSLYWYRQALGQGPEFLTYFNYEAQQDKSGLPNDRFSAERPEGSISTLTIQRTEQRDSAMYRCASSSFRASGRFSYNEQFFGPGTRLTVL.

The chain combines TRBV13 with TRBJ2-5; the match to TRBD1 covers 8 bases. The CDR3 runs 16 residues. CDR1 and CDR2 (germline): PRHDT, FYEKMQ (reference sequence). V was pared by 5 bases and J by 4 bases, with 12 bases of the junction left unmatched. CDR3: CASSTETGALRETQYF. CDR3 in DNA: TGTGCCAGCAGCACCGAGACAGGGGCCCTCCGAGAGACCCAGTACTTC.

This sequence joins TRBV18 and TRBJ1-3, with D unresolved. The V and J ends lost 2 bases and 3 bases respectively, with 8 bases between them. The germline V gene has CDR1 KGHSH and CDR2 LQKENI. This CDR3 contains 14 residues. The CDR3 region has the DNA TGTGCCAGCTCACCAACCGGGAATGGAAACACCATATATTTT. This sequence encodes CASSPTGNGNTIYF.

This clone was seen a handful of times. This rearrangement joins TRBV19 to TRBJ2-4; the D gene is possibly TRBD1 (6 bases). Trimming cost V 7 bases and J 8 bases, with 18 bases left between them. The CDR3 contains 14 residues. CDR1 is LNHDA and CDR2 is SQIVND in the germline V gene (reference sequence). CDR3 nucleotide sequence: TGTGCCAGTAATCTCCGGACAGATTTGGACATTCAGTACTTC. Translated: CASNLRTDLDIQYF.

This clone turned up a few times. The gene calls are TRBV10-1 and TRBJ1-2, with 7 bases matching TRBD1. Unmatched junction bases numbered 17, after V lost 5 bases and J lost 5 bases. Germline V CDR1 and CDR2: WNHNN, SYGVQD (reference sequence). This CDR3 is built from 17 residues. CDR3 DNA sequence: TGCGCCAGCAGTTTCCCTACACCGGACAGGTTCAGTTATGGCTACACCTTC. Protein: CASSFPTPDRFSYGYTF.

The chain recombines TRBV5-4 with TRBJ2-3; possibly TRBD2 for D (6 bases). The V gene's germline CDR1 is SGHNT and CDR2 YYREEE (reference sequence). The V end was cut by 7 bases, the J end by 6 bases, with 18 bases between. CDR3 length: 14 residues. DNA for the CDR3: TGTGCCAGCGGAGGGGACGGTGGTTCGGATACGCAGTATTTT. Protein: CASGGDGGSDTQYF.

The CDR3 sequence is CASRRTESSYNEQFF. The CDR3 DNA follows: TGTGCCAGTAGACGGACAGAGAGCTCCTACAATGAGCAGTTCTTC. The chain has TRBV19 and TRBJ2-1; possible D gene TRBD1, 6 bases. Germline loops: CDR1 LNHDA, CDR2 SQIVND (reference sequence). The CDR3 is 15 residues long. Trimming took 6 bases from V and 0 from J, leaving 12 bases between them.

CDR3 in amino acids: CASAPPPGLAADTQYF. CDR3 bases: TGTGCCAGTGCCCCACCTCCGGGACTAGCGGCAGATACGCAGTATTTT. V usage is TRBV19 and J usage is TRBJ2-3, with 11 bases that match TRBD2. In germline, CDR1 is LNHDA, CDR2 SQIVND (reference sequence). J gave up 4 bases and V 8 bases, and 11 bases lay outside the gene matches. This CDR3 comprises 16 residues. Complete variable domain (other parts from reference TRBV19 and TRBJ2-3): DGGITQSPKYLFRKEGQNVTLSCEQNLNHDAMYWYRQDPGQGLRLIYYSQIVNDFQKGDIAEGYSVSREKKESFPLTVTSAQKNPTAFYLCASAPPPGLAADTQYFGPGTRLTVL.

The chain uses TRBV27 and TRBJ2-1; possible D gene TRBD2, 6 bases. The germline V gene has CDR1 MNHEY and CDR2 SMNVEV (reference sequence). The CDR3 is 16 amino acids. Trimming pared 8 bases from V and 4 bases from J, leaving 21 bases between. As DNA, the CDR3 is TGTGCCAGCCGCTCCTATCTAAGCGGGCGGTACAATGAGCAGTTCTTC. This encodes CASRSYLSGRYNEQFF.

This chain joins TRBV6-1 and TRBJ2-6; D not resolved. This CDR3 comprises 19 residues. The germline V gene has CDR1 MNHNS and CDR2 SASEGT. The V and J ends lost 0 bases and 0 bases respectively, with 15 bases between them. CDR3 DNA: TGTGCCAGCAGTGAAGCGGGCAGTCTCACCTACTCTGGGGCCAACGTCCTGACTTTC. As protein: CASSEAGSLTYSGANVLTF.

The rearrangement uses TRBV4-2 and TRBJ2-2; a weak D match, TRBD2 (5 bases). This CDR3 contains 16 residues. Germline CDR1 reads LGHNA; CDR2 reads YNFKEQ. V was cut by 4 bases and J by 1 base, with 13 bases left in between. The CDR3 spells CASSLPGKKNTGELFF. CDR3 DNA: TGTGCCAGCAGCCTACCGGGAAAAAAGAACACCGGGGAGCTGTTTTTT.

V and J are TRBV30 and TRBJ2-1, with D perhaps matching TRBD1 (6 bases). Per the germline V gene, CDR1 is GTSNPN and CDR2 is SVGIG (reference sequence). Trimming stripped 3 bases from V and 6 bases from J, with 15 bases between. CDR3 size: 14 residues. The CDR3 reads CAWSPMGRGNEQFF. CDR3 DNA: TGTGCCTGGAGCCCTATGGGCAGGGGCAATGAGCAGTTCTTC.

The CDR3 nucleotides are TGTGCCTGGAGTAACGGTGGTAGGGACAGCCTAAACTATGGCTACACCTTC. As protein: CAWSNGGRDSLNYGYTF. The chain has TRBV30 and TRBJ1-2, with TRBD1 matching 7 bases. Germline values: CDR1 GTSNPN, CDR2 SVGIG (reference sequence). The J segment lost 2 bases and the V segment lost 2 bases, leaving 14 bases of the junction unmatched. This CDR3 is built from 17 residues.